This T cell receptor beta chain was profiled in a study of a mutant IDH1 vaccine in newly diagnosed glioma. Overall study context: Each patient was administered eight vaccinations, scheduled in weeks 1, 3, 5, 7, 11, 15, 19 and 23. Study findings and constraints: Shifts in the top peripheral T cell clonotypes seemed unrelated to pseudoprogression.

This table comes from immunoSEQ multiplex PCR, and its TCRdb copy is limited to in-frame clones, with some not included. Of roughly 38,000 clones in the sample, around four fifths were seen once. This clone was counted once. The antigen is not known. The length of the CDR3 is 15 residues. V dropped 3 bases and J dropped 2; count of bases not matched to a gene: 5. Germline CDR1 reads SGHTA; CDR2 reads FQGNSA. Sample time point: week 23, last vaccination. Doses of 300 ug of mutant IDH1 20-mer peptide were given with topical imiquimod. This clonotype originated in a man between 45 and 60 years old with glioma. The V call is TRBV7-2, the J call TRBJ1-2, with 8 bases lining up with TRBD1. Sequencing used PBMCs, obtained from a glioma patient whose treatment included an IDH1 peptide vaccine. The CDR3 DNA is TGTGCCAGCAGCTTGCAAGGACAGGGCAACTATGGCTACACCTTC. As protein: CASSLQGQGNYGYTF.